What follows are 8 T cell receptor beta chains derived from one specimen sequenced in a study of blood T cell repertoires in COVID-19. The data were produced by immunoSEQ multiplex PCR, yet TCRdb's version contains in-frame clones alone and is incomplete. The data show 85,000 or so clones, about nine tenths seen once. Sequencing was done on a sample of peripheral blood. These receptors originate from a man aged 45-60 years with active or convalescent COVID-19.

This rearrangement joins TRBV5-1 to TRBJ1-1; a possible D gene is TRBD1 (5 bases). Germline V gene data show CDR1 as SGHRS and CDR2 as YFSETQ. The V end lost 4 bases, the J end lost 4 bases, and 23 bases lay between the germline ends. The CDR3 loop spans 17 amino acids. The CDR3 spells CASSTIRGVGGGTEAFF. The CDR3 bases are TGCGCCAGCAGCACGATACGGGGGGTAGGTGGTGGCACTGAAGCTTTCTTT.

V and J are TRBV29-1 and TRBJ2-7; D is unresolved. V dropped 4 bases and J dropped 0 bases, with 7 bases sitting between them. In germline, CDR1 is SQVTM, CDR2 ANQGSEA. This CDR3 spans 12 amino acids. The CDR3 is CSVVVVSYEQYF. Written as DNA, the CDR3 is TGCAGCGTTGTCGTCGTCTCCTACGAGCAGTACTTC.

The chain links TRBV2 to TRBJ2-1; TRBD2 might be the D (5 bases). V was cut by 6 bases and J by 0 bases, with 12 bases left in between. The germline gives CDR1 SNHLY, CDR2 FYNNEI. The CDR3 contains 15 residues. Here the CDR3 reads CASSRSESSYNEQFF. The DNA for the CDR3 is TGTGCCAGCAGCCGTAGCGAAAGCTCCTACAATGAGCAGTTCTTC.

The chain joins TRBV7-2 to TRBJ2-7; 11 positions agree with TRBD2. In germline, CDR1 is SGHTA, CDR2 FQGNSA. V shed 6 bases and J 4 bases; nucleotides not matched to a gene: 8. The CDR3 totals 15 residues. The chain's CDR3 is CASREASGGSYEQYF. The CDR3 coding sequence is TGTGCCAGCAGGGAGGCTAGCGGGGGGAGTTACGAGCAGTACTTC.

The chain carries TRBV3-1 (or the pseudogene TRBV3-2) and TRBJ2-5; TRBD2 matches 8 bases. The CDR3 sequence is 15 residues long. Trimming removed 0 bases from V and 5 bases from J; junction bases left unmatched: 5. CDR1 is LGHDT, CDR2 YNNKEL, per germline (reference sequence). In DNA form, the CDR3 reads TGTGCCAGCAGCCAAGAAGGACTAGCTGGGGAGACCCAGTACTTC. This translates into CASSQEGLAGETQYF.

V gene TRBV12-3 or TRBV12-4 combines with J gene TRBJ1-5, with D possibly matching TRBD1 (6 bases). This CDR3 region has 12 residues. Trimming took 5 bases from V and 10 from J, leaving 12 bases between them. CDR3 in DNA: TGTGCCAGCAGTCTACAGGGTGGTCCCCAGCATTTT. Amino acid sequence: CASSLQGGPQHF.

The chain links TRBV23-1 to TRBJ2-7; TRBD1 agrees at 7 bases. TRBV23-1 falls under the ORF class, with uncertain function. Germline trimming cut 8 bases from V and 5 bases from J; bases unmatched to any gene: 9. CDR3 length: 13 amino acids. CDR3 DNA sequence: TGCGCCAGCGAACCGGGACAGACTAACGAGCAGTACTTC. As protein: CASEPGQTNEQYF.

The V gene is TRBV5-4, the J gene TRBJ2-5; the match to TRBD2 covers 8 bases. V gave up 2 bases and J gave up 2 bases; unmatched junction bases: 8. The CDR3 extends over 16 amino acids. Looked up from germline, CDR1 is SGHNT and CDR2 is YYREEE (reference sequence). CDR3 coding DNA: TGTGCCAGCAGCTTAAACAGAGCGGGAGAGCAAGAGACCCAGTACTTC. This sequence encodes CASSLNRAGEQETQYF.